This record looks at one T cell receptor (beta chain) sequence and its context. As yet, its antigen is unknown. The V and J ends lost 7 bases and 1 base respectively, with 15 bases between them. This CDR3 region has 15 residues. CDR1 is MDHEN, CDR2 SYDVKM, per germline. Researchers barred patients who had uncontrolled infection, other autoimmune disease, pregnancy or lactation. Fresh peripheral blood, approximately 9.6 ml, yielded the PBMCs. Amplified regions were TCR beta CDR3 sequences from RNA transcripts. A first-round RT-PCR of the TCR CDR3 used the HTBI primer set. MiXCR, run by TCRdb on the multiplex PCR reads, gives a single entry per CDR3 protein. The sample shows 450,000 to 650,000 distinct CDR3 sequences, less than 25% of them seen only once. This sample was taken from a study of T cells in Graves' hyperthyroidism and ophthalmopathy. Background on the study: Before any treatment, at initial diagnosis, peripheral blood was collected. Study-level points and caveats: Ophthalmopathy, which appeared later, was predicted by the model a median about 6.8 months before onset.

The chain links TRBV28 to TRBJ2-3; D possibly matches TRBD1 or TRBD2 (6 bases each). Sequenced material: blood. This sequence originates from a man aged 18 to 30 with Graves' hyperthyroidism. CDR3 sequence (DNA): TGTGCCAGCACCTCTGGGGGGCAAGGCACAGATACGCAGTATTTT. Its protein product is CASTSGGQGTDTQYF. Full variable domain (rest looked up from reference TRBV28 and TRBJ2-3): DVKVTQSSRYLVKRTGEKVFLECVQDMDHENMFWYRQDPGLGLRLIYFSYDVKMKEKGDIPEGYSVSREKKERFSLILESASTNQTSMYLCASTSGGQGTDTQYFGPGTRLTVL.